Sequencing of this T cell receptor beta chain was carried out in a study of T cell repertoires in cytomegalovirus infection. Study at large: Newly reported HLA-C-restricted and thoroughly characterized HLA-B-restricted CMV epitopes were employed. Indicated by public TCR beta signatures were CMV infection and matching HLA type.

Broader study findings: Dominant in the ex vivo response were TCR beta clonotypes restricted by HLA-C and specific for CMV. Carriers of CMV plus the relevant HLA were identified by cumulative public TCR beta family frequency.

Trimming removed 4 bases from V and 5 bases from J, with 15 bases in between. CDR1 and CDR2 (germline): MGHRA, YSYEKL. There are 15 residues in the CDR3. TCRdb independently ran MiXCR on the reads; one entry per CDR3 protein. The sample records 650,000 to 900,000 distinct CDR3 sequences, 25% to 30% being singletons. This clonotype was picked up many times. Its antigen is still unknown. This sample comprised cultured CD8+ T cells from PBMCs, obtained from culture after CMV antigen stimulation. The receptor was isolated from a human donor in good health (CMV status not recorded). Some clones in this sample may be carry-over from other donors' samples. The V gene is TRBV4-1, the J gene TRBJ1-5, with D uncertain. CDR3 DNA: TGCGCCAGCAGCCCTGCGAGTTGGGCAGATCAGCCCCAGCATTTT. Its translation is CASSPASWADQPQHF.